This T cell receptor beta chain was retrieved from a study of control samples from healthy donors and cancer patients. The CDR3 covers 14 residues. Germline trimming cut 6 bases from V and 4 bases from J; bases unmatched to any gene: 6. From germline, CDR1 is SEHNR and CDR2 FQNEAQ (reference sequence). Method: immunoSEQ multiplex PCR; TCRdb's copy keeps in-frame clones and lacks some. Among 130,000 or so clones, roughly 90% were seen once, and the ten largest hold roughly 3.1%. The sequence was collected from a man aged 45-65 years in good health. The V and J genes are TRBV7-9 and TRBJ1-2, with 9 bases that match TRBD1. Sequencing was done on a sample of blood. The CDR3 region has the DNA TGTGCCAGCAGGGGGACAGGGACGTTCTATGGCTACACCTTC. This gives the protein CASRGTGTFYGYTF.